These 32 T cell receptor beta chains originate from one sample sequenced in a study of blood T cell repertoires in COVID-19. Only in-frame clones appear in the TCRdb table, and some are missing; sequencing was by immunoSEQ multiplex PCR. The sample records roughly 150,000 clones, roughly 82% being singletons. The material sequenced was peripheral blood. These receptors all stem from a human donor with acute or convalescent COVID-19. The donor label of this sample is uncertain.

This clone was counted a few times. The chain has TRBV12-5 and TRBJ2-7, with 7 bases lining up with TRBD1. V lost 1 base, J lost 5 bases, and 2 bases stayed unmatched. The length of the CDR3 is 13 residues. From germline, CDR1 is LGHNT and CDR2 FRNRAP. This CDR3 is CASGLATGNEQYF. CDR3 bases: TGTGCTAGTGGTTTGGCGACAGGGAACGAGCAGTACTTC.

The chain uses TRBV5-4 and TRBJ1-5; D is unresolved. V lost 1 base, J lost 3 bases, and 14 bases lay in between. The V gene's germline CDR1 is SGHNT and CDR2 YYREEE (reference sequence). The CDR3 totals 16 residues. Here the CDR3 reads CASSLLYIPPNQPQHF. As DNA, the CDR3 is TGTGCCAGCAGCTTGCTTTACATTCCCCCCAATCAGCCCCAGCATTTT.

V and J are TRBV7-2 and TRBJ1-5; 7 bases are a match to TRBD1. In germline, CDR1 is SGHTA, CDR2 FQGNSA. Germline trimming cut 5 bases from V and 5 bases from J; bases unmatched to any gene: 6. The CDR3 is 14 amino acids. CDR3 sequence reads: CASSPRQGYQPQHF. The CDR3 DNA reads as TGTGCCAGCAGCCCCCGACAGGGCTATCAGCCCCAGCATTTT.

The chain joins TRBV6-1 to TRBJ2-2, with TRBD2 identical over 12 bases. The germline V gene encodes CDR1 MNHNS and CDR2 SASEGT. The J segment lost 7 bases and the V segment lost 4 bases, leaving 7 bases of the junction unmatched. This CDR3 has 16 amino acids. In DNA form, the CDR3 reads TGTGCCAGCAGTGGACGACTAGCGGGGGAGGGCGGGGAGCTGTTTTTT. This codes for CASSGRLAGEGGELFF.

As DNA, the CDR3 is TGTGCCAGCAGTGTCCTCGCGGGGTCGGATTATGGCTACACCTTC. As protein: CASSVLAGSDYGYTF. J is TRBJ1-2 and V is TRBV25-1, with D unresolved. The CDR3 length is 15 residues. The germline gives CDR1 MGHDK, CDR2 SYGVNS. Deletions cut 4 bases from V and 5 bases from J, with 17 bases between.

This clone was recorded only once. CDR3 amino acids: CASSPELSGNTIYF. CDR3 bases: TGCGCCAGCAGCCCGGAGCTCTCTGGAAACACCATATATTTT. This sequence joins TRBV10-1 and TRBJ1-3; no firm D call. V was trimmed by 6 bases and J by 0 bases, leaving 9 bases between them. There are 14 residues in the CDR3. Germline V gives CDR1 WNHNN, CDR2 SYGVQD (reference sequence).

This chain connects TRBV11-2 to TRBJ1-3; D gene ambiguous. Germline values: CDR1 SGHAT, CDR2 FQNNGV. V dropped 4 bases and J dropped 1 base, with 14 bases sitting between them. The CDR3 runs to 16 residues. The CDR3 DNA reads TGTGCCAGCAGCTCTCGCAGGCAAAGGTCTGGAAACACCATATATTTT. Amino acid sequence: CASSSRRQRSGNTIYF.

CDR3: CASSFYSNQPQHF. DNA for the CDR3: TGTGCCAGCAGCTTTTATAGCAATCAGCCCCAGCATTTT. The chain uses TRBV7-2 and TRBJ1-5; D uncertain. CDR3 size: 13 residues. Trimming pared 3 bases from V and 0 bases from J, leaving 3 bases between. Germline values: CDR1 SGHTA, CDR2 FQGNSA. Based on the CDR3 plus reference TRBV7-2 and TRBJ1-5, the full variable domain is GAGVSQSPSNKVTEKGKDVELRCDPISGHTALYWYRQSLGQGLEFLIYFQGNSAPDKSGLPSDRFSAERTGGSVSTLTIQRTQQEDSAVYLCASSFYSNQPQHFGDGTRLSIL.

Comments on this clone: At one end, the junction sequence differs from germline, possibly due to a read error. The DNA of the CDR3 is TGTGCCACCAGCAGAGATCCGGTAAATAATGAAAAGCTGTTTTTT. It is translated as CATSRDPVNNEKLFF. The chain joins TRBV15 to TRBJ1-4, with unresolved D. Looked up from germline, CDR1 is LNHNV and CDR2 is YYDKDF (reference sequence). This CDR3 is built from 15 residues. Full variable domain (remainder filled in from reference TRBV15 and TRBJ1-4): DAMVIQNPRYQVTQFGKPVTLSCSQTLNHNVMYWYQQKSSQAPKLLFHYYDKDFNNEADTPDNFQSRRPNTSFCFLDIRSPGLGDTAMYLCATSRDPVNNEKLFFGSGTQLSVL.

V usage is TRBV5-1 and J usage is TRBJ2-3, with 9 bases fitting TRBD2. Trimming took 4 bases from V and 2 from J; bases not matched to a gene: 14. This CDR3 spans 18 amino acids. The germline gives CDR1 SGHRS, CDR2 YFSETQ. CDR3 DNA: TGCGCCAGCAGCCCTGGAGTTGGCGGGGGGGCTTCCACAGATACGCAGTATTTT. It specifies CASSPGVGGGASTDTQYF. The full variable domain, its missing parts supplied by reference TRBV5-1 and TRBJ2-3, is KAGVTQTPRYLIKTRGQQVTLSCSPISGHRSVSWYQQTPGQGLQFLFEYFSETQRNKGNFPGRFSGRQFSNSRSEMNVSTLELGDSALYLCASSPGVGGGASTDTQYFGPGTRLTVL.

About this clone: One end of the junction does not line up with germline, which may come from a read error. The V call is TRBV7-9, the J call TRBJ2-7, with 9 bases identical to TRBD1. Germline CDR1 is SEHNR and CDR2 is FQNEAQ (reference sequence). The CDR3 is 10 amino acids. The CDR3 region has the DNA TGTGCCAGCAGCCGGACAGGGGAGGACTTC. It encodes CASSRTGEDF.

CDR3 loop: CASSLEGRALYGYTF. The CDR3 DNA follows: TGCGCCAGCAGCTTGGAGGGCAGGGCCCTCTATGGCTACACCTTC. The chain links TRBV5-1 to TRBJ1-2; a possible D gene is TRBD1 (5 bases). V lost 0 bases to trimming and J lost 4 bases, with 13 bases between them. Germline CDR1 SGHRS, CDR2 YFSETQ. This CDR3 has 15 amino acids.

The rearrangement links TRBV6-6 to TRBJ1-2; TRBD1 is a possible D gene (6 bases). V was shortened by 5 bases and J by 8 bases, with 24 bases between the two germline ends. CDR1 is MNHNY, CDR2 SVGAGI, per germline (reference sequence). This CDR3 has 16 amino acids. For the CDR3, the DNA is TGTGCCAGCAGTAGGGACACCGGGACACTCCGAGGGGGCTACACCTTC. This encodes CASSRDTGTLRGGYTF.

The chain is built from TRBV5-6 and TRBJ1-1; possibly TRBD1 for D (6 bases). The CDR3 runs to 12 residues. The germline CDR1 and CDR2 sequences are SGHDT and YYEEEE. V gave up 0 bases and J gave up 8 bases, with 8 bases separating them. The CDR3 DNA sequence: TGTGCCAGCAGCTTGGTGGGGACAGAAGCTTTCTTT. Its protein product is CASSLVGTEAFF.

A few counts support this clone. This chain connects TRBV4-1 to TRBJ1-2; D uncertain. The V end was cut by 8 bases, the J end by 4 bases, with 17 bases between. The CDR3 is 14 residues long. The germline gives CDR1 MGHRA, CDR2 YSYEKL. CDR3 protein: CASGNPQVLYGYTF. CDR3 DNA: TGCGCCAGCGGAAACCCGCAGGTACTCTATGGCTACACCTTC.

The chain links TRBV3-1 (or the pseudogene TRBV3-2) to TRBJ2-2, with 8 positions matching TRBD2. The junction had 3 bases not matched to a gene; V was cut back by 6 bases and J by 6 bases. In germline, CDR1 is LGHDT, CDR2 YNNKEL (reference sequence). This CDR3 has 13 amino acids. The CDR3 coding sequence is TGTGCCAGCAGTCAGACTAGCGCCGGGGAGCTGTTTTTT. Translating it yields CASSQTSAGELFF.

The chain combines TRBV19 with TRBJ1-5; tentatively, D is TRBD1 (5 bases). Germline CDR1 is LNHDA and CDR2 is SQIVND (reference sequence). This CDR3 has 18 amino acids. The V end was cut by 3 bases, the J end by 0 bases, with 18 bases between. CDR3 region: CASSISTGGVNSNQPQHF. The CDR3 DNA follows: TGTGCCAGTAGTATCTCAACCGGGGGAGTCAATAGCAATCAGCCCCAGCATTTT.

The chain uses TRBV7-9 and TRBJ1-1; no clear D. The ends were cut back, 3 bases at V and 4 bases at J, with 15 bases in the middle. This CDR3 has 15 amino acids. Germline V gene data show CDR1 as SEHNR and CDR2 as FQNEAQ (reference sequence). CDR3: CASSLLLGAGTEAFF. CDR3 in DNA: TGTGCCAGCAGCTTGCTGTTAGGCGCGGGCACTGAAGCTTTCTTT.

Only a few counts were recorded for this clone. The genes are TRBV27 and TRBJ2-1; 8 bases agree with TRBD1. The CDR3 extends over 14 amino acids. Germline CDR1 is MNHEY and CDR2 is SMNVEV (reference sequence). Trimming removed 4 bases from V and 7 bases from J; junction bases left unmatched: 6. The CDR3 here is CASSYGQGRNEQFF. In DNA form, the CDR3 reads TGTGCCAGCAGTTACGGACAGGGACGGAATGAGCAGTTCTTC.

The V and J genes are TRBV30 and TRBJ1-2; tentatively, D is TRBD1 (5 bases). CDR1 is GTSNPN and CDR2 is SVGIG in the germline V gene (reference sequence). V was trimmed by 1 base and J by 2 bases, leaving 8 bases between them. This CDR3 contains 13 residues. Here the CDR3 reads CAWSDHRNYGYTF. CDR3 DNA: TGTGCCTGGAGTGATCACAGGAACTATGGCTACACCTTC.

This rearrangement joins TRBV10-1 to TRBJ2-3; D perhaps matches TRBD1 (6 bases). This CDR3 spans 15 amino acids. Germline V gene data show CDR1 as WNHNN and CDR2 as SYGVQD (reference sequence). Trimming took 6 bases from V and 3 from J, leaving 16 bases between them. This chain's CDR3 is CASSVGQTLTDTQYF. CDR3 coding DNA: TGCGCCAGCAGCGTTGGACAGACTCTAACAGATACGCAGTATTTT.

This clone was observed once. The chain has TRBV6-5 and TRBJ1-2, with D uncertain. The CDR3 consists of 14 residues. Germline assignment: CDR1 MNHEY and CDR2 SVGAGI. V was shortened by 5 bases and J by 3 bases, with 13 bases between the two germline ends. CDR3 nucleotide sequence: TGTGCCAGCAGTAGCGAGGGTTTGGACTATGGCTACACCTTC. As protein: CASSSEGLDYGYTF.

This chain joins TRBV5-1 and TRBJ2-7; unclear D gene. The V and J ends lost 0 bases and 4 bases respectively, with 11 bases between them. CDR3 size: 14 residues. Germline CDR1 reads SGHRS; CDR2 reads YFSETQ. This chain's CDR3 is CASSLDAPGYEQYF. The CDR3 DNA reads TGCGCCAGCAGCTTGGACGCCCCAGGTTACGAGCAGTACTTC.

The J gene is TRBJ1-5, the V gene TRBV19, with TRBD1 matching 7 bases. Germline V CDR1 and CDR2: LNHDA, SQIVND (reference sequence). CDR3 length: 14 residues. The junction had 10 bases not matched to a gene; V was cut back by 1 base and J by 13 bases. The CDR3 DNA reads TGTGCCAGTAGTATAGCCGGGACAGTCCATGGGCAGCATTTT. Translating it yields CASSIAGTVHGQHF. Full variable domain (remainder filled in from reference TRBV19 and TRBJ1-5): DGGITQSPKYLFRKEGQNVTLSCEQNLNHDAMYWYRQDPGQGLRLIYYSQIVNDFQKGDIAEGYSVSREKKESFPLTVTSAQKNPTAFYLCASSIAGTVHGQHFGDGTRLSIL.

This clone showed up just once. The gene calls are TRBV10-3 and TRBJ1-2, with 7 positions matching TRBD1. The V segment lost 4 bases and the J segment 3 bases; nucleotides outside the gene matches: 5. This CDR3 contains 14 residues. Germline CDR1 ENHRY, CDR2 SYGVKD. Written as DNA, the CDR3 is TGTGCCATCAGTGGGGACAGTTCCTACTATGGCTACACCTTC. Translating gives CAISGDSSYYGYTF.

This chain connects TRBV7-2 to TRBJ2-7; 7 bases fit TRBD2. Germline V gives CDR1 SGHTA, CDR2 FQGNSA. The CDR3 runs 14 residues. J was trimmed by 6 bases and V by 1 base; bases with no gene match: 6. CDR3 protein: CASSLGGGLLEQYF. The CDR3, as DNA: TGTGCCAGCAGCTTAGGGGGAGGGCTCCTCGAGCAGTACTTC.

J is TRBJ1-5 and V is TRBV5-8, with a weak D call TRBD1 (6 bases). With 1 base removed from V and 0 bases from J, the gap between germline ends came to 14 bases. CDR1 and CDR2 from the germline V gene are SGHTS and YDEGEE. CDR3 length: 17 residues. Here the CDR3 reads CASSLWMDSNSNQPQHF. The CDR3, as DNA: TGTGCCAGCAGCTTGTGGATGGACAGCAATAGCAATCAGCCCCAGCATTTT. The full variable domain, completed using reference TRBV5-8 and TRBJ1-5, is EAGVTQSPTHLIKTRGQQATLRCSPISGHTSVYWYQQALGLGLQFLLWYDEGEERNRGNFPPRFSGRQFPNYSSELNVNALELEDSALYLCASSLWMDSNSNQPQHFGDGTRLSIL.

V is TRBV11-1 and J is TRBJ2-3, with 7 bases lining up with TRBD1. The CDR3 loop spans 15 amino acids. Trimming took 5 bases from V and 0 from J; bases not matched to a gene: 5. CDR1 SGHAT and CDR2 FQDESV come from the germline V gene (reference sequence). The chain's CDR3 is CASSHRDSSTDTQYF. The DNA for the CDR3 is TGTGCCAGCAGCCATCGGGACAGTAGCACAGATACGCAGTATTTT.

This chain links TRBV5-5 with TRBJ1-5, with D uncertain. V shed 0 bases and J shed 4 bases, with 8 bases lying between them. Germline CDR1 and CDR2: SGHKS and YYEKEE (reference sequence). CDR3 length: 14 amino acids. For the CDR3, the DNA is TGTGCCAGCAGCTTGGGGGGAGGGAATCAGCCCCAGCATTTT. This sequence encodes CASSLGGGNQPQHF.

The chain's CDR3 is CASSETGLNTGELFF. CDR3 DNA: TGCGCCAGCAGCGAGACAGGACTGAACACCGGGGAGCTGTTTTTT. The chain has TRBV5-1 and TRBJ2-2, with D tentatively TRBD1 (6 bases). Germline CDR1 is SGHRS and CDR2 is YFSETQ. The CDR3 totals 15 residues. With 4 bases removed from V and 1 base from J, the gap between germline ends came to 11 bases.

The rearrangement joins TRBV15 to TRBJ1-1; no clear D gene. V gave up 1 base and J gave up 11 bases, with 11 bases separating them. CDR3 size: 12 residues. CDR1 is LNHNV and CDR2 is YYDKDF in the germline V gene (reference sequence). The CDR3 DNA is TGTGCCACCAGCAGAGTCCACGAACAGGCTTTCTTT. It specifies CATSRVHEQAFF.

CDR3 in DNA: TGCGCCAGCAGCGCAACCGGGACAGGTTTGTCTTTCTTT. It specifies CASSATGTGLSFF. The chain uses TRBV5-1 and TRBJ1-1; 8 bases agree with TRBD1. V dropped 4 bases and J dropped 12; count of bases not matched to a gene: 11. CDR3 length: 13 residues. Germline CDR1 SGHRS, CDR2 YFSETQ.